These T cell receptor beta chains were read from a single sample in a study of blood T cell repertoires in COVID-19. Sequencing used immunoSEQ multiplex PCR; TCRdb keeps in-frame clones, though not all of them. In the table there are about 75,000 clones, approximately 86% of which are singletons. The sequencing input was peripheral blood. Receptors originate from a man older than 75 with COVID-19, enrolled during active disease. Both conserved end residues are part of each CDR3. Each record gives: V gene, J gene, clone size, D gene, CDR3 length, CDR3 protein, CDR3 DNA. D genes are given only for firm matches. Clone size is shown for a subset of rows, as once, few, many or a class of expanded clone.

TRBV11-2,TRBJ1-1,-,TRBD1,11,CASSFRQGTFF,TGTGCCAGCAGCTTTCGACAGGGAACTTTCTTT
TRBV5-1,TRBJ1-2,once,TRBD1,13,CASSTSDRVGYTF,TGCGCCAGCAGCACCTCGGACAGGGTCGGCTACACCTTC
TRBV28,TRBJ2-6,-,-,15,CASRPYGSGANVLTF,TGTGCCAGCAGGCCCTACGGCTCTGGGGCCAACGTCCTGACTTTC
TRBV5-4,TRBJ1-4,-,-,14,CASSFRKGDEKLFF,TGTGCCAGCAGCTTTCGAAAGGGGGATGAAAAACTGTTTTTT
TRBV5-1,TRBJ2-3,-,-,14,CASNDPGGTDTQYF,TGCGCCAGCAACGACCCAGGGGGCACAGATACGCAGTATTTT
TRBV21-1,TRBJ1-4,-,-,18,CASSQDRGLTRDNEKLFF,TGTGCCAGCAGCCAGGACAGGGGATTGACACGGGATAATGAAAAACTGTTTTTT
TRBV5-1,TRBJ1-1,once,-,15,CASSSSRDSSVEAFF,TGCGCCAGCAGCTCCTCCCGAGACAGTTCAGTTGAAGCTTTCTTT
TRBV6-1,TRBJ1-1,-,-,14,CASSEELGGTEAFF,TGTGCCAGCAGTGAAGAATTGGGGGGCACTGAAGCTTTCTTT
TRBV29-1,TRBJ1-2,-,-,15,CSAYLSTGSNYGYTF,TGCAGCGCTTACCTATCTACAGGGTCTAACTATGGCTACACCTTC
TRBV3-1/TRBV3-2,TRBJ1-4,-,-,13,CASSLGQGEKLFF,TGTGCCAGCAGCCTCGGGCAGGGAGAAAAACTGTTTTTT
TRBV5-4,TRBJ1-4,-,TRBD1,16,CASSFGPGTGNEKLFF,TGTGCCAGCAGCTTTGGTCCCGGGACAGGAAATGAAAAACTGTTTTTT
TRBV14,TRBJ2-1,-,-,17,CASSQDWWRGARNEQFF,TGTGCCAGCAGCCAAGATTGGTGGCGGGGCGCCAGGAATGAGCAGTTCTTC
TRBV5-4,TRBJ2-3,few,-,16,CASSSPGELGTDTQYF,TGTGCCAGCAGCTCCCCGGGTGAGCTTGGCACAGATACGCAGTATTTT
TRBV2,TRBJ2-5,-,-,13,CASSGNSQETQYF,TGTGCCAGCAGTGGAAACAGTCAAGAGACCCAGTACTTC
TRBV2,TRBJ1-4,-,-,14,CASSDHRTEGKLFF,TGTGCCAGCAGTGATCATAGGACCGAGGGAAAACTGTTTTTT
TRBV3-1/TRBV3-2,TRBJ2-3,-,TRBD2,15,CASSQRDYRTDTQYF,TGTGCCAGCAGCCAACGGGACTACCGCACAGATACGCAGTATTTT
TRBV6-2/TRBV6-3,TRBJ1-5,-,TRBD1,14,CASSSMTGNQPQHF,TGTGCCAGCAGTTCCATGACAGGGAATCAGCCCCAGCATTTT
TRBV20-1,TRBJ2-7,-,TRBD1,11,CSARDSYEQYF,TGCAGTGCCAGGGACAGCTACGAGCAGTACTTC
TRBV6-5,TRBJ1-1,-,-,14,CASSFVNMNTEAFF,TGTGCCAGCAGTTTTGTCAACATGAACACTGAAGCTTTCTTT
TRBV3-1/TRBV3-2,TRBJ1-3,-,TRBD1,15,CASSLTGNAGNTIYF,TGTGCCAGCAGCCTGACAGGGAACGCTGGAAACACCATATATTTT
TRBV18,TRBJ1-2,-,TRBD1,17,CASSEGQGRLLDYGYTF,TGTGCCAGCTCAGAAGGACAGGGTCGCCTCCTGGACTATGGCTACACCTTC
TRBV4-2,TRBJ1-2,-,-,13,CASSQGAHYGYTF,TGTGCCAGCAGCCAGGGGGCTCACTATGGCTACACCTTC
TRBV7-9,TRBJ1-5,-,TRBD1,14,CASSTGQGVGAQHF,TGTGCCAGCAGCACAGGACAGGGGGTCGGGGCCCAGCATTTT
TRBV11-2,TRBJ1-3,-,-,14,CASSLTHSGNTIYF,TGTGCCAGCAGCTTAACCCACTCCGGAAACACCATATATTTT
TRBV12-3/TRBV12-4,TRBJ1-6,-,-,12,CASSTGHSPLHF,TGTGCCAGCAGTACTGGTCATTCACCCCTCCACTTT
TRBV5-1,TRBJ2-1,few,-,14,CASSLALLNNEQFF,TGCGCCAGCAGCTTGGCTCTGCTAAACAATGAGCAGTTCTTC
TRBV7-9,TRBJ1-2,-,-,15,CASSLAGAPNYGYTF,TGTGCCAGCAGCTTAGCAGGGGCCCCCAACTATGGCTACACCTTC
TRBV6-1,TRBJ1-2,-,-,13,CASSDSSPIGYTF,TGTGCCAGCAGTGATAGCAGCCCCATCGGCTACACCTTC
TRBV6-5,TRBJ1-1,once,-,10,CASTGDEAFF,TGTGCCAGCACGGGAGATGAAGCTTTCTTT
TRBV1,TRBJ1-1,-,-,17,CTSSLETPRVSHTEAFF,TGCACCAGCAGCCTCGAAACCCCGAGGGTTTCGCACACTGAAGCTTTCTTT